A single sample gave rise to the 24 T cell receptor beta chains below, sequenced in a study of beta chain features in type 1 diabetes. Study-level results: Among all four CD4+ subsets, Type 1 diabetes patients had TCRB CDR3s that were moderately but significantly shorter.

Sequenced material consisted of expressed TCRB transcripts (all of the isolated RNA was reverse transcribed). The assay was immunoSEQ multiplex PCR, and TCRdb's table has in-frame clones only and misses some. The data hold 600,000 to 700,000 clones, with over 10% observed a single time. What these receptors recognize is not known. Sequenced input: naive CD4+ T cells from blood. The origin of the receptors is a young man with type 1 diabetes.

The table lists this clone with a few counts. This chain connects TRBV7-9 to TRBJ2-2, with D perhaps matching TRBD1 (6 bases). Germline values: CDR1 SEHNR, CDR2 FQNEAQ (reference sequence). CDR3 length: 16 residues. Trimming took off 5 bases at V and 6 bases at J, with 19 bases between the two ends. CDR3 DNA sequence: TGTGCCAGCAGCCTTACACTCATCAGGGGTCCCGGGGAGCTGTTTTTT. Its translation is CASSLTLIRGPGELFF.

As regards this clone: Other DNA sequences in this sample translate to the same CDR3. The rearrangement uses TRBV7-9 and TRBJ1-5; no firm D call. The germline gives CDR1 SEHNR, CDR2 FQNEAQ (reference sequence). This CDR3 has 14 amino acids. Deletions cut 0 bases from V and 2 bases from J, with 5 bases between. CDR3 sequence: CASSLAGGNQPQHF. The CDR3 nucleotides read TGTGCCAGCAGCTTAGCAGGCGGCAATCAGCCCCAGCATTTT.

CDR3 nucleotide sequence: TGTGCCAGCCTCCCAGGGACCGTCTCCTACGAGCAGTACTTC. Protein product: CASLPGTVSYEQYF. V gene TRBV28 combines with J gene TRBJ2-7, with D perhaps assigned TRBD1 or TRBD2 (5 bases each). V gave up 8 bases and J gave up 0 bases, with 14 bases separating them. This CDR3 is 14 amino acids long. Germline CDR1 reads MDHEN; CDR2 reads SYDVKM.

This chain joins TRBV5-5 and TRBJ2-4; D ambiguous. Trimming cost V 2 bases and J 0 bases, with 6 bases left between them. Per germline, CDR1 SGHKS and CDR2 YYEKEE (reference sequence). This CDR3 comprises 14 residues. CDR3 DNA sequence: TGTGCCAGCAGCTTTGATATAGCCAAAAACATTCAGTACTTC. Protein: CASSFDIAKNIQYF.

This clone was observed a handful of times. CDR3 sequence reads: CASSPTLTDTQYF. DNA for the CDR3: TGTGCCAGCAGCCCAACACTCACAGATACGCAGTATTTT. This chain connects TRBV7-2 to TRBJ2-3; D unclear. Trimming removed 5 bases at V and 2 bases at J, with 8 bases between. The CDR3 is made up of 13 amino acids. In germline, CDR1 is SGHTA, CDR2 FQGNSA.

The chain recombines TRBV7-2 with TRBJ1-5, with 7 bases identical to TRBD1. Germline CDR1 reads SGHTA; CDR2 reads FQGNSA. V trimming: 5 bases; J trimming: 5 bases; junction bases outside the gene matches: 6. The CDR3 has 14 amino acids. CDR3 coding DNA: TGTGCCAGCAGCCGACAGGGAAGGGATCAGCCCCAGCATTTT. It translates to CASSRQGRDQPQHF.

The chain uses TRBV16 and TRBJ1-4, with 8 bases fitting TRBD1. This CDR3 is built from 15 residues. V shed 2 bases, J shed 4 bases, and the junction held 3 bases outside the gene matches. Germline values: CDR1 KGHSY, CDR2 FQNENV. CDR3 coding DNA: TGTGCCAGCAGCCAACGGGGACAGGATAATGAAAAACTGTTTTTT. Protein: CASSQRGQDNEKLFF.

This clone was picked up a small number of times. The gene calls are TRBV5-1 and TRBJ2-3; 10 bases fit TRBD2. The length of the CDR3 is 16 residues. CDR1 SGHRS and CDR2 YFSETQ come from the germline V gene. V was pared by 0 bases and J by 3 bases, with 4 bases of the junction left unmatched. CDR3 loop: CASSLEPSGGTDTQYF. The CDR3, as DNA: TGCGCCAGCAGCTTGGAGCCTAGCGGGGGAACAGATACGCAGTATTTT.

Remarks on this clone: The same CDR3 is also encoded by other DNA sequences in this sample. This chain connects TRBV7-2 to TRBJ2-5; D is undetermined. V was trimmed by 1 base and J by 5 bases, leaving 5 bases between them. The germline V gene encodes CDR1 SGHTA and CDR2 FQGNSA. The CDR3 length is 12 residues. The CDR3 DNA reads as TGTGCCAGCAGCTTAGTCGGGGAGACCCAGTACTTC. As protein: CASSLVGETQYF.

This clone was observed a few times. This sequence joins TRBV7-9 and TRBJ1-1; D is uncertain. V lost 5 bases, J lost 8 bases, and 12 bases lay in between. Germline CDR1 and CDR2: SEHNR and FQNEAQ (reference sequence). The CDR3 is made up of 12 amino acids. The CDR3 sequence: CASSTNAGEAFF. CDR3 coding DNA: TGTGCCAGCAGCACCAACGCCGGGGAAGCTTTCTTT.

The chain is built from TRBV4-2 and TRBJ1-2, with a possible D match to TRBD1 (5 bases). This CDR3 contains 17 residues. Looked up from germline, CDR1 is LGHNA and CDR2 is YNFKEQ. The V and J ends lost 0 bases and 3 bases respectively, with 17 bases between them. The CDR3, as DNA: TGTGCCAGCAGCCAAGATCGGGGCCGGGAGATGGACTATGGCTACACCTTC. Protein sequence: CASSQDRGREMDYGYTF.

This clone was observed a handful of times. The chain couples TRBV9 to TRBJ1-2, with D unresolved. Germline lookup yields CDR1 SGDLS and CDR2 YYNGEE. Between the trimmed V and J ends, which lost 4 bases and 2 bases, there was a span of 15 bases. The CDR3 is 15 amino acids. Here the CDR3 DNA reads TGTGCCAGCAGCCCTCATTATCGGGTGAACTATGGCTACACCTTC. Residues: CASSPHYRVNYGYTF. The full variable domain, with the rest looked up from reference TRBV9 and TRBJ1-2, is DSGVTQTPKHLITATGQRVTLRCSPRSGDLSVYWYQQSLDQGLQFLIQYYNGEERAKGNILERFSAQQFPDLHSELNLSSLELGDSALYFCASSPHYRVNYGYTFGSGTRLTVV.

There are a few counts of this clone. The rearrangement links TRBV5-1 to TRBJ2-5, with D perhaps being TRBD1 or TRBD2 (5 bases each). In germline, CDR1 is SGHRS, CDR2 YFSETQ. The CDR3 is made up of 13 amino acids. Between the trimmed V and J ends, which lost 0 bases and 7 bases, there was a span of 10 bases. The CDR3 sequence: CASSLAGDGTQYF. The DNA for the CDR3 is TGCGCCAGCAGCTTGGCTGGGGACGGGACCCAGTACTTC.

This clone occurred a few times. The V gene is TRBV15, the J gene TRBJ1-5; D is ambiguous. Germline CDR1 reads LNHNV; CDR2 reads YYDKDF (reference sequence). The length of the CDR3 is 17 residues. Trimming left V 5 bases short and J 0 bases short, with 17 bases between. The DNA of the CDR3 is TGTGCCACCAGCCGACACGAAGCGGGGTATAGCAATCAGCCCCAGCATTTT. It specifies CATSRHEAGYSNQPQHF.

This clone was detected only a few times. The chain uses TRBV5-1 and TRBJ2-1; 8 nucleotides line up with TRBD1. The V gene end was trimmed by 4 bases and the J gene end by 4 bases; junction bases not matched to a gene: 10. Germline V gene data show CDR1 as SGHRS and CDR2 as YFSETQ. The CDR3 consists of 16 residues. CDR3 in amino acids: CASSGQGLRGYNEQFF. CDR3 nucleotides: TGCGCCAGCAGCGGACAGGGTCTAAGAGGGTACAATGAGCAGTTCTTC.

The chain uses TRBV29-1 and TRBJ2-7, with TRBD1 matching over 9 bases. Germline CDR1 SQVTM, CDR2 ANQGSEA. The length of the CDR3 is 15 residues. The V gene end was trimmed by 5 bases and the J gene end by 0 bases; junction bases not matched to a gene: 8. The CDR3 DNA is TGCAGCGTTCTCACCGGGACAGGGTCCTCCTACGAGCAGTACTTC. Translated: CSVLTGTGSSYEQYF.

The V gene is TRBV11-2, the J gene TRBJ1-5, with D unresolved. V lost 1 base to trimming and J lost 3 bases, with 7 bases between them. Germline CDR1 is SGHAT and CDR2 is FQNNGV. There are 14 residues in the CDR3. CDR3 residues: CASSLAQNNQPQHF. CDR3 nucleotides: TGTGCCAGCAGCTTAGCGCAGAACAATCAGCCCCAGCATTTT.

About this clone: Other DNA sequences in the sample encode the same CDR3. The rearrangement uses TRBV5-1 and TRBJ2-5, with 8 bases that match TRBD1. V shed 5 bases, J shed 4 bases, and the junction held 4 bases outside the gene matches. The CDR3 has 13 residues. The germline gives CDR1 SGHRS, CDR2 YFSETQ. This chain's CDR3 is CASSFGQGETQYF. The DNA of the CDR3 is TGCGCCAGCAGTTTTGGACAGGGAGAGACCCAGTACTTC. The entire variable domain, with the rest obtained from reference TRBV5-1 and TRBJ2-5, is as follows: KAGVTQTPRYLIKTRGQQVTLSCSPISGHRSVSWYQQTPGQGLQFLFEYFSETQRNKGNFPGRFSGRQFSNSRSEMNVSTLELGDSALYLCASSFGQGETQYFGPGTRLLVL.

V usage is TRBV18 and J usage is TRBJ1-1; the D gene is possibly TRBD1 (6 bases). This CDR3 spans 16 amino acids. Trimming cost V 6 bases and J 2 bases, with 19 bases left between them. The germline gives CDR1 KGHSH, CDR2 LQKENI. CDR3 DNA: TGTGCCAGCTCCCTGACAGGAGACTATTCAAACACTGAAGCTTTCTTT. This translates into CASSLTGDYSNTEAFF.

This clone showed up just a few times. This chain connects TRBV25-1 to TRBJ1-2, with TRBD1 matching over 7 bases. The J segment lost 8 bases and the V segment lost 5 bases, leaving 11 bases of the junction unmatched. The CDR3 sequence is 14 residues long. CDR1 and CDR2 from the germline V gene are MGHDK and SYGVNS. The CDR3 here is CASSIAGTAFGYTF. CDR3 nucleotides: TGTGCCAGCAGTATCGCCGGGACAGCCTTCGGCTACACCTTC.

The V gene is TRBV28, the J gene TRBJ2-6; 7 bases are shared with TRBD1. CDR1 and CDR2 (germline): MDHEN, SYDVKM. The V and J ends lost 6 bases and 1 base, in that order; junction bases with no gene match: 6. CDR3 length: 16 residues. CDR3 sequence: CASREHRGSGANVLTF. The DNA for the CDR3 is TGTGCCAGCAGAGAACACAGGGGTTCTGGGGCCAACGTCCTGACTTTC.

This clone has just a few counts. The rearrangement joins TRBV7-3 to TRBJ2-7; D call uncertain. Trimming removed 5 bases from V and 5 bases from J, with 7 bases in between. The germline V gene encodes CDR1 SGHTA and CDR2 FQGTGA. The CDR3 spans 11 residues. The CDR3 sequence: CASSPLDEQYF. For the CDR3, the DNA is TGTGCCAGCAGCCCGCTCGACGAGCAGTACTTC.

Only a few counts were recorded for this clone. The gene calls are TRBV7-2 and TRBJ1-4; a weak D match, TRBD1 (5 bases). CDR3 length: 14 residues. Trimming stripped 7 bases from V and 5 bases from J, with 14 bases between. Germline lookup yields CDR1 SGHTA and CDR2 FQGNSA. CDR3 DNA sequence: TGTGCCAGCACCAAGGGGCAGGGAAATGAAAAACTGTTTTTT. It yields the protein CASTKGQGNEKLFF.

The rearrangement joins TRBV2 to TRBJ1-1, with TRBD1 matching over 7 bases. CDR3 length: 14 residues. The trim removed 7 bases at V and 3 bases at J, leaving 8 bases unmatched. CDR1 is SNHLY and CDR2 is FYNNEI in the germline V gene. The CDR3 sequence is CASTLTGWDTEAFF. The CDR3 nucleotides are TGTGCCAGCACCCTGACAGGGTGGGACACTGAAGCTTTCTTT. The full variable domain, its missing parts supplied by reference TRBV2 and TRBJ1-1, is EPEVTQTPSHQVTQMGQEVILRCVPISNHLYFYWYRQILGQKVEFLVSFYNNEISEKSEIFDDQFSVERPDGSNFTLKIRSTKLEDSAMYFCASTLTGWDTEAFFGQGTRLTVV.